Below are 28 T cell receptor beta chains sequenced from a single sample in a study of regulatory T cells in long-lasting Graves disease. Library construction for TCR beta used iRepertoire HTBI primers and Arm-PCR of CDR3 regions. MiXCR, run by TCRdb on the multiplex PCR reads, gives a single entry per CDR3 protein. The table has hundreds of thousands of distinct CDR3 sequences, around 21% seen once. Time point given: persistent/refractory GD, antithyroid drugs over 5 years with positive TRAb. PBMC-extracted RNA yielded the TCR library. Sequencing was performed on peripheral blood mononuclear cells (PBMCs), taken when the disease was refractory, from a patient treated with antithyroid drugs. Receptors were obtained from a female donor with Graves disease.

This clonotype was seen only a few times. This chain joins TRBV29-1 and TRBJ1-2; no reliable D call. This CDR3 is 11 amino acids long. The V and J ends lost 5 bases and 4 bases respectively, with 8 bases between them. Per germline, CDR1 SQVTM and CDR2 ANQGSEA. This chain's CDR3 is CSVWGSYGYTF. The CDR3 DNA reads TGCAGCGTTTGGGGTAGCTATGGCTACACCTTC.

Worth noting for this clonotype: A much larger clone is a single base away; this may be a read error. This chain connects TRBV28 to TRBJ1-3; 7 nucleotides align to TRBD1. Germline V lookup: CDR1 MDHEN, CDR2 SYDVKM. The CDR3 loop spans 16 amino acids. Trimming removed 5 bases from V and 3 bases from J; junction bases left unmatched: 10. The CDR3 nucleotides are TGTGCCAGCAGTATCTCCGGGACAGCATTTGGAAACACCATATATTTT. It specifies CASSISGTAFGNTIYF.

Remarks on this clonotype: Given a much more abundant clone one base away, this may be a read error. The CDR3 carries no conserved terminal phenylalanine or tryptophan, so it likely arises from a read error. The chain is built from TRBV7-8 and TRBJ2-5, with D maybe TRBD1 (5 bases). Germline assignment: CDR1 SGHVS and CDR2 FQNEAQ. Trimming pared 6 bases from V and 4 bases from J, leaving 15 bases between. The length of the CDR3 is 14 residues. The CDR3 here is CASSGQGVRETQYL. The CDR3 nucleotides are TGTGCCAGCAGTGGCCAAGGGGTGAGAGAGACCCAGTACCTC.

This clonotype showed up many times. V gene TRBV11-1 combines with J gene TRBJ2-7; D is possibly TRBD1 or TRBD2 (5 bases each). Germline CDR1 SGHAT, CDR2 FQDESV (reference sequence). V lost 5 bases to trimming and J lost 2 bases, with 13 bases between them. The CDR3 contains 14 residues. The CDR3 protein is CASSNRDATYEQYF. The CDR3 nucleotides read TGTGCCAGCAGCAACCGGGACGCCACCTACGAGCAGTACTTC.

This sequence joins TRBV4-1 and TRBJ1-1; D remains unclear. Germline V gene data show CDR1 as MGHRA and CDR2 as YSYEKL. V was pared by 8 bases and J by 2 bases, with 12 bases between. CDR3 length: 13 residues. The CDR3 spells CASAWTINTEAFF. The CDR3 DNA is TGCGCCAGCGCTTGGACTATCAACACTGAAGCTTTCTTT.

This clonotype was detected many times. The chain combines TRBV2 with TRBJ1-2; possible D gene TRBD1, 5 bases. Trimming shortened V by 0 bases and J by 2 bases, and 10 bases separated the two germline ends. This CDR3 has 15 residues. Germline lookup yields CDR1 SNHLY and CDR2 FYNNEI. CDR3 amino acids: CASSEALWGNYGYTF. Written as DNA, the CDR3 is TGTGCCAGCAGTGAAGCGCTGTGGGGGAACTATGGCTACACCTTC.

This chain uses TRBV5-1 with TRBJ1-1; D is uncertain. The CDR3 has 14 residues. Germline CDR1 and CDR2: SGHRS and YFSETQ. The V gene lost 3 bases and the J gene lost 0 bases, with 9 bases spanning the gap. Here the CDR3 DNA reads TGCGCCAGCAGCTCGGCCTACCTGAACACTGAAGCTTTCTTT. Its protein product is CASSSAYLNTEAFF.

The table lists this clonotype with many counts. The chain combines TRBV2 with TRBJ2-7; maybe TRBD1 (6 bases). The CDR3 extends over 14 amino acids. Trimming stripped 3 bases from V and 0 bases from J, with 9 bases between. Germline CDR1 reads SNHLY; CDR2 reads FYNNEI. DNA for the CDR3: TGTGCCAGCAGTGATGGACAGAACTCCTACGAGCAGTACTTC. Protein sequence: CASSDGQNSYEQYF.

In this sample, this clonotype turned up a few times. The chain uses TRBV2 and TRBJ2-3; no firm D call. CDR1 SNHLY and CDR2 FYNNEI come from the germline V gene. The CDR3 has 15 residues. The germline V and J ends were trimmed by 7 bases and 5 bases, with 19 bases remaining between them. Written as DNA, the CDR3 is TGTGCCAGCACCTCGCGGATGGAGCGAGGAGATACGCAGTATTTT. This sequence encodes CASTSRMERGDTQYF.

To note about this clonotype: A much larger clone differs by one base, so this may be a read error. V is TRBV7-9 and J is TRBJ1-1; D may be TRBD1 (5 bases). Germline V gives CDR1 SEHNR, CDR2 FQNEAQ (reference sequence). Trimming removed 2 bases from V and 6 bases from J, with 13 bases in between. This CDR3 has 14 amino acids. The CDR3: CASSLSGAAAEAFF. The CDR3 region has the DNA TGTGCCAGCAGCTTATCCGGGGCAGCCGCTGAAGCTTTCTTT.

This clonotype was seen a single time. The chain couples TRBV4-2 to TRBJ2-5; the match to TRBD1 covers 7 bases. Trimming cost V 1 base and J 2 bases; bases outside gene matches: 7. Germline CDR1 LGHNA, CDR2 YNFKEQ. The CDR3 runs 16 residues. In DNA, the CDR3 is TGTGCCAGCAGCCAAGCAGCGACAGGGTTTCAAGAGACCCAGTACTTC. This translates into CASSQAATGFQETQYF.

This clonotype was observed a handful of times. The chain has TRBV30 and TRBJ1-2; 8 bases are shared with TRBD1. V lost 1 base to trimming and J lost 4 bases; unmatched junction nucleotides: 2. Germline CDR1 reads GTSNPN; CDR2 reads SVGIG (reference sequence). The CDR3 runs to 13 residues. CDR3 bases: TGTGCCTGGAGTGCAGGGGGCAGCTATGGCTACACCTTC. It specifies CAWSAGGSYGYTF.

This rearrangement joins TRBV5-1 to TRBJ2-7; D may be TRBD1 (6 bases). V dropped 3 bases and J dropped 7 bases, with 11 bases sitting between them. CDR3 size: 12 residues. CDR1 is SGHRS and CDR2 is YFSETQ in the germline V gene. CDR3 in amino acids: CASSWDTAEQYF. The CDR3 DNA reads as TGCGCCAGCAGCTGGGACACCGCTGAGCAGTACTTC.

Concerning this clonotype itself: A much larger clone lies a single base off, so this may be a read error. In this CDR3 the conserved last residue, phenylalanine or tryptophan, is missing, so a read error is likely. The rearrangement uses TRBV12-3 or TRBV12-4 and TRBJ1-5, with TRBD1 matching 10 bases. The CDR3 contains 15 residues. V lost 1 base, J lost 4 bases, and 1 base stayed unmatched. The CDR3 DNA reads as TGTGCCAGCAGTTTAGGACAGGGGGCAAATCAGCCCCAGCATTCT. Protein sequence: CASSLGQGANQPQHS.

There are a few counts of this clonotype. The CDR3 DNA sequence: TGTGCCAGCAGCCACCTGAGTGGTAACAAGGCCAAAAACATTCAGTACTTC. Translation gives CASSHLSGNKAKNIQYF. The V gene is TRBV5-5, the J gene TRBJ2-4, with D hard to call. There are 17 residues in the CDR3. Trimming took off 4 bases at V and 1 base at J, with 18 bases between the two ends. CDR1 is SGHKS, CDR2 YYEKEE, per germline (reference sequence).

The sample holds a few counts of this clonotype. This chain links TRBV5-4 with TRBJ2-5; the match to TRBD2 covers 8 bases. There are 15 residues in the CDR3. Per germline, CDR1 SGHNT and CDR2 YYREEE (reference sequence). The trim removed 4 bases at V and 1 base at J, leaving 6 bases unmatched. The CDR3 protein is CASSLTGTSQETQYF. CDR3 coding DNA: TGTGCCAGCAGCCTTACCGGGACTAGCCAAGAGACCCAGTACTTC. The variable domain in full, with the rest retrieved from reference TRBV5-4 and TRBJ2-5, is ETGVTQSPTHLIKTRGQQVTLRCSSQSGHNTVSWYQQALGQGPQFIFQYYREEENGRGNFPPRFSGLQFPNYSSELNVNALELDDSALYLCASSLTGTSQETQYFGPGTRLLVL.

This clonotype has a count of ten or more. The genes are TRBV27 and TRBJ1-1, with D perhaps TRBD1 (5 bases). In germline, CDR1 is MNHEY, CDR2 SMNVEV (reference sequence). The germline V and J ends were trimmed by 2 bases and 1 base, with 11 bases remaining between them. The CDR3 contains 15 residues. This CDR3 reads CASSLGPGSNTEAFF. The CDR3, as DNA: TGTGCCAGCAGTTTAGGGCCAGGGTCGAACACTGAAGCTTTCTTT.

CDR3 region: CASSDRLAGHQETQYF. Written as DNA, the CDR3 is TGTGCCAGCAGCGACAGACTAGCGGGACACCAAGAGACCCAGTACTTC. The rearrangement links TRBV9 to TRBJ2-5, with 11 bases that match TRBD2. The length of the CDR3 is 16 residues. Looked up from germline, CDR1 is SGDLS and CDR2 is YYNGEE. V was pared by 3 bases and J by 0 bases, with 4 bases of the junction left unmatched. Together with reference TRBV9 and TRBJ2-5, the CDR3 gives the full variable domain: DSGVTQTPKHLITATGQRVTLRCSPRSGDLSVYWYQQSLDQGLQFLIQYYNGEERAKGNILERFSAQQFPDLHSELNLSSLELGDSALYFCASSDRLAGHQETQYFGPGTRLLVL.

There are a few counts of this clonotype. The V call is TRBV2, the J call TRBJ2-3; D uncertain. Trimming took off 7 bases at V and 8 bases at J, with 16 bases between the two ends. From germline, CDR1 is SNHLY and CDR2 FYNNEI. The length of the CDR3 is 13 residues. CDR3 DNA sequence: TGTGCCAGCAACCGAAGATTATTGGGTACGCAGTATTTT. Protein: CASNRRLLGTQYF.

This clonotype was detected ten times or more. A much bigger clone sits one base away, suggesting this may be a read error. V gene TRBV2 combines with J gene TRBJ2-7; D gene unclear. The CDR3 sequence is 12 residues long. Trimming took 7 bases from V and 0 from J, leaving 7 bases between them. Germline CDR1 reads SNHLY; CDR2 reads FYNNEI. The CDR3, as DNA: TGTGCCAGCACCCTGAGCTCCTACGAGCAGTACTTC. Its translation is CASTLSSYEQYF. The whole variable domain, remainder taken from reference TRBV2 and TRBJ2-7, is EPEVTQTPSHQVTQMGQEVILRCVPISNHLYFYWYRQILGQKVEFLVSFYNNEISEKSEIFDDQFSVERPDGSNFTLKIRSTKLEDSAMYFCASTLSSYEQYFGPGTRLTVT.

The sample holds a few counts of this clonotype. The chain links TRBV28 to TRBJ1-4, with a tentative D call TRBD1 (6 bases). This CDR3 has 17 amino acids. The germline CDR1 and CDR2 sequences are MDHEN and SYDVKM. The ends were cut back, 2 bases at V and 4 bases at J, with 17 bases in the middle. The CDR3 DNA sequence: TGTGCCAGCAGTTTAAAGTTTGGGACAAACTTTAATGAAAAACTGTTTTTT. It is translated as CASSLKFGTNFNEKLFF.

This clonotype was detected ten times or more. This chain connects TRBV28 to TRBJ2-3, with no clear D. Germline CDR1 reads MDHEN; CDR2 reads SYDVKM. Trimming left V 3 bases short and J 2 bases short, with 15 bases between. The CDR3 runs to 16 residues. The CDR3, as DNA: TGTGCCAGCAGTTTCACATTCAACCCGATCACAGATACGCAGTATTTT. It codes for CASSFTFNPITDTQYF. The full variable domain, completed using reference TRBV28 and TRBJ2-3, is DVKVTQSSRYLVKRTGEKVFLECVQDMDHENMFWYRQDPGLGLRLIYFSYDVKMKEKGDIPEGYSVSREKKERFSLILESASTNQTSMYLCASSFTFNPITDTQYFGPGTRLTVL.

This clonotype was observed a handful of times. The V call is TRBV4-2, the J call TRBJ2-7, with D possibly TRBD2 on 5 matching bases. Trimming stripped 0 bases from V and 3 bases from J, with 15 bases between. The germline V gene encodes CDR1 LGHNA and CDR2 YNFKEQ. This CDR3 contains 16 residues. CDR3 sequence (DNA): TGTGCCAGCAGCCAAGATGGAGCGTTGGGAGACTACGAGCAGTACTTC. Translation: CASSQDGALGDYEQYF.

This clonotype was observed at least ten times. This chain connects TRBV28 to TRBJ2-2, with 9 bases aligning to TRBD1. The CDR3 extends over 15 amino acids. Trimming removed 5 bases from V and 7 bases from J; junction bases left unmatched: 8. Germline assignment: CDR1 MDHEN and CDR2 SYDVKM. Written as DNA, the CDR3 is TGTGCCAGCAGTCCCGGGACAGGGTTTGGCGGGGAGCTGTTTTTT. Protein product: CASSPGTGFGGELFF.

This rearrangement joins TRBV9 to TRBJ2-7, with 10 positions matching TRBD2. The germline CDR1 and CDR2 sequences are SGDLS and YYNGEE. The CDR3 length is 17 residues. J lost 5 bases, V lost 0 bases, and 11 bases had no gene match. The CDR3 sequence is CASSVEASGRLRNEQYF. The CDR3 nucleotides read TGTGCCAGCAGCGTAGAGGCTAGCGGGAGATTGAGGAACGAGCAGTACTTC.

This clonotype was picked up many times. The V call is TRBV29-1, the J call TRBJ1-2, with TRBD1 matching 7 bases. Germline-derived CDR1 and CDR2 are SQVTM and ANQGSEA. J lost 4 bases, V lost 4 bases, and 3 bases had no gene match. This CDR3 region has 12 residues. CDR3 region: CSVVDRRYGYTF. Here the CDR3 DNA reads TGCAGCGTTGTGGACAGGCGCTATGGCTACACCTTC.

The chain carries TRBV28 and TRBJ2-1; 8 nucleotides line up with TRBD2. Unmatched junction bases numbered 12, after V lost 8 bases and J lost 6 bases. Germline assignment: CDR1 MDHEN and CDR2 SYDVKM. The CDR3 runs to 15 residues. The CDR3 coding sequence is TGTGCCAGCGAACCCGTGGCTAGCGGGCTCAATGAGCAGTTCTTC. It is translated as CASEPVASGLNEQFF.

This clonotype was detected ten times or more. J is TRBJ2-5 and V is TRBV12-3 or TRBV12-4, with D unclear. The CDR3 sequence is 12 residues long. The ends were cut back, 8 bases at V and 0 bases at J, with 7 bases in the middle. For the CDR3, the DNA is TGTGCCAGCGTAGACCACCAAGAGACCCAGTACTTC. It is translated as CASVDHQETQYF.